This paragraph covers one TCR beta chain sequence. Its target is not known. Here immunoSEQ multiplex PCR was the method, and the copy in TCRdb shows in-frame clones only, minus some. The table lists some 130,000 clones, 85% to 95% of them singletons, with approximately 6.8% in the top ten. The source of the sample is a study of T cell responses to AZD1222 COVID-19 vaccine. Study findings and constraints: Among spike-specific TCRs, nearly half reportedly target unmutated variant regions. Seropositive status at baseline applied to only 5 to 7 AZD1222 recipients.

The specimen comprised peripheral blood, sampled 28 days after the second AZD1222 dose. The TCR originated in an adult who received the AZD1222 COVID-19 vaccine.

The CDR3 bases are TGTGCCAGCAGTTTACAGGGGGGAGATAACACTGAAGCTTTCTTT. Encoded protein: CASSLQGGDNTEAFF. The chain has TRBV28 and TRBJ1-1; TRBD1 aligns across 7 bases. This CDR3 contains 15 residues. Per the germline V gene, CDR1 is MDHEN and CDR2 is SYDVKM. V was clipped by 2 bases and J by 2 bases; unmatched bases: 5.